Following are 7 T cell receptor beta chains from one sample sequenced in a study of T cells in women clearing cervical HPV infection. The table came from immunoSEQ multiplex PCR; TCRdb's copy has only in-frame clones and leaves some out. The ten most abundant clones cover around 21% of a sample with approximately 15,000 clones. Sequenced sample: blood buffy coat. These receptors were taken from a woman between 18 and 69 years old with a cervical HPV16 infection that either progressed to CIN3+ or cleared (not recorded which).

The CDR3 here is CASSQLPRGPPIFNEKLFF. Incomplete CDR3 DNA: TGCGCCAGCAGTCAACTCCCCCGCGGGCCACCGATCTTTAATGAAAAG. The chain carries TRBV23-1 and TRBJ2-2; a weak D match, TRBD2 (5 bases). The read ends 3 residues before the CDR3 terminus; that terminus is restored from the germline J gene. Being an ORF, TRBV23-1 has a function that is uncertain. The CDR3 length is 19 residues.

The CDR3 reads CASSVKRTDTQYF. The CDR3 bases that were read are TGTGCCAGCAGTGTAAAGCGCACAGATACG. This rearrangement joins TRBV2 to TRBJ2-3; no reliable D call. The CDR3 is cut off 3 residues early in the read; its end comes from the germline J gene. CDR3 length equals 13 residues. The germline V gene has CDR1 SNHLY and CDR2 FYNNEI. V lost 4 bases and J 1 base, leaving 6 bases between the germline ends.

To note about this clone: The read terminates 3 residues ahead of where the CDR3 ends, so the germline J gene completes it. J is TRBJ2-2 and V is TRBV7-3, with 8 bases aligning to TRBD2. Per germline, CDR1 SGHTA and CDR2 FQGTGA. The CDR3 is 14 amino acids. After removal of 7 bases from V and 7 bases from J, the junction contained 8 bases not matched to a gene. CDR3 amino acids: CASTQTGGGGELFF. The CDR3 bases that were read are TGTGCCAGCACCCAAACCGGGGGGGGCGGGGAG.

CDR3 DNA (partial): TGTGCCAGCTCACTATCCTTAGCGGGGGGCGACAATGAG. Translation gives CASSLSLAGGDNE. The CDR3 reads in full as CASSLSLAGGDNEQFF. The chain has TRBV18 and TRBJ2-1, with TRBD2 matching over 10 bases. The CDR3 end falls 3 residues outside the read, so it is completed with the germline J gene. This CDR3 region has 16 residues. The trim removed 4 bases at V and 5 bases at J, leaving 8 bases unmatched. Germline-derived CDR1 and CDR2 are KGHSH and LQKENI.

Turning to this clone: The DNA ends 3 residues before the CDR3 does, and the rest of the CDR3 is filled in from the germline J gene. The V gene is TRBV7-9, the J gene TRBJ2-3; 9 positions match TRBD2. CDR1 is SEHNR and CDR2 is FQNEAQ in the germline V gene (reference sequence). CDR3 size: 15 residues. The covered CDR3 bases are TGTGCCAGCAGCTTGTCTAGCGGGGTTGTAGAGACG. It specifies CASSLSSGVVET. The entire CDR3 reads CASSLSSGVVETQYF. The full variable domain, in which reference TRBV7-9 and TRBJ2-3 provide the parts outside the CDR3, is DTGVSQNPRHKITKRGQNVTFRCDPISEHNRLYWYRQTLGQGPEFLTYFQNEAQLEKSRLLSDRFSAERPKGSFSTLEIQRTEQGDSAMYLCASSLSSGVVETQYFGPGTRLTVL.

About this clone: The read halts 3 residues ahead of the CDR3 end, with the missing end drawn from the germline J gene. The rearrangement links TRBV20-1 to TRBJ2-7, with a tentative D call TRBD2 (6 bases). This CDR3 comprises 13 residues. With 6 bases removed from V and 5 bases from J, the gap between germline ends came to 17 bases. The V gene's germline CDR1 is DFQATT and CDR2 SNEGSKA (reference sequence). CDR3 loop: CSAGRGGEDEQYF. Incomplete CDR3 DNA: TGCAGTGCAGGGCGGGGTGGTGAGGACGAG.

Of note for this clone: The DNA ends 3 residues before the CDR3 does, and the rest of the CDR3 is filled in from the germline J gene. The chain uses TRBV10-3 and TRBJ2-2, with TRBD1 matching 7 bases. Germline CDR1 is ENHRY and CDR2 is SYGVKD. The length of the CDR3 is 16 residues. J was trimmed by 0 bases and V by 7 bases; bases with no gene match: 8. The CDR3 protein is CAINNAGGTNTGELFF. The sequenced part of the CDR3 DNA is TGTGCCATCAACAATGCAGGGGGTACGAACACCGGGGAG.